Listed here are 12 T cell receptor beta chains from one sample, sequenced in a study of regulatory T cells in long-lasting Graves disease. Arm-PCR of CDR3 regions with iRepertoire HTBI primers generated TCR beta libraries. TCRdb fed the multiplex PCR reads into MiXCR, producing one record per CDR3 protein. The top ten clones hold 40% to 50% of a sample with 500,000 to 800,000 distinct CDR3 sequences, around 30% of them seen once. Noted time point: persistent/refractory GD, antithyroid drugs over 5 years with positive TRAb. The TCR library was made from RNA that had been extracted from PBMCs in TRIzol. The sequenced sample was peripheral blood mononuclear cells (PBMCs), obtained when the disease was refractory, from a patient treated with antithyroid drugs. Receptor source: a female donor with Graves disease.

This clonotype has at least ten counts. V usage is TRBV27 and J usage is TRBJ1-1, with TRBD1 as a possible D gene (5 bases). V was clipped by 2 bases and J by 3 bases, with 13 bases between them. This CDR3 has 15 amino acids. From germline, CDR1 is MNHEY and CDR2 SMNVEV (reference sequence). This CDR3 reads CASSLRGVEDTEAFF. CDR3 sequence (DNA): TGTGCCAGCAGTTTAAGAGGGGTAGAGGACACTGAAGCTTTCTTT.

The J gene is TRBJ1-1, the V gene TRBV29-1; D might be TRBD1 (6 bases). V was pared by 2 bases and J by 0 bases, with 10 bases between. The CDR3 is 14 residues long. CDR1 SQVTM and CDR2 ANQGSEA come from the germline V gene. CDR3 in amino acids: CSVEHRAMNTEAFF. CDR3 bases: TGCAGCGTTGAACACAGGGCTATGAACACTGAAGCTTTCTTT.

This clonotype was found a few times. The chain uses TRBV7-9 and TRBJ1-6; a possible D gene is TRBD1 (6 bases). CDR3 size: 16 residues. The germline CDR1 and CDR2 sequences are SEHNR and FQNEAQ (reference sequence). V was shortened by 1 base and J by 14 bases, with 21 bases between the two germline ends. DNA for the CDR3: TGTGCCAGCAGCTTAGGAGGCAGGGGAGGGGAAAGGACCCTCCACTTT. Translation: CASSLGGRGGERTLHF.

This clonotype was seen a few times. The V and J genes are TRBV13 and TRBJ1-1, with 7 positions matching TRBD1. CDR1 and CDR2 from the germline V gene are PRHDT and FYEKMQ (reference sequence). The CDR3 loop spans 14 amino acids. The V segment lost 6 bases and the J segment 10 bases; nucleotides outside the gene matches: 14. CDR3 nucleotides: TGTGCCAGCAGTACCATATCGTTAGGGGGCAGAGCTTTCTTT. Translated, it gives CASSTISLGGRAFF.

The sample holds a few counts of this clonotype. J is TRBJ1-1 and V is TRBV28, with D unclear. The ends were cut back, 5 bases at V and 1 base at J, with 11 bases in the middle. This CDR3 has 14 amino acids. CDR1 and CDR2 (germline): MDHEN, SYDVKM. CDR3 DNA sequence: TGTGCCAGCAGTATTGAGCAAAAGAACACTGAAGCTTTCTTT. It translates to CASSIEQKNTEAFF.

A few counts support this clonotype. This chain uses TRBV20-1 with TRBJ2-7; 11 nucleotides agree with TRBD2. The CDR3 has 18 residues. CDR1 is DFQATT, CDR2 SNEGSKA, per germline (reference sequence). With V trimmed by 1 base and J by 3 bases, 14 bases remained unmatched. In DNA form, the CDR3 reads TGCAGTGCTAGAGCCACCGGAGGCACTAGCGGGAGAGGCTACGAGCAGTACTTC. Translated: CSARATGGTSGRGYEQYF.

The chain combines TRBV30 with TRBJ1-2, with a weak D call TRBD1 (6 bases). CDR1 and CDR2 from the germline V gene are GTSNPN and SVGIG (reference sequence). V lost 4 bases and J 8 bases, leaving 17 bases between the germline ends. The CDR3 runs to 13 residues. This CDR3 is CAWTHPTGAGYTF. The CDR3 DNA is TGTGCCTGGACCCACCCGACAGGAGCAGGCTACACCTTC.

V and J are TRBV6-2 or TRBV6-3 and TRBJ1-1; D unresolved. CDR3 length equals 11 residues. Trimming pared 3 bases from V and 8 bases from J, leaving 7 bases between. Per germline, CDR1 MNHEY and CDR2 SVGEGT. The CDR3 DNA follows: TGTGCCAGCAGTTATGGGGTGGAAGCTTTCTTT. It specifies CASSYGVEAFF.

The CDR3 bases are TGTGCCACCAGCAGGCCGGGACAGGGTTTTGGTGGCTACACCTTC. It encodes CATSRPGQGFGGYTF. This chain uses TRBV15 with TRBJ1-2, with TRBD1 matching over 9 bases. Germline CDR1 reads LNHNV; CDR2 reads YYDKDF (reference sequence). This CDR3 region has 15 residues. Trimming at V came to 3 bases and at J to 7 bases, leaving 9 bases not matched to a gene.

The chain is built from TRBV6-1 and TRBJ1-2; 7 nucleotides agree with TRBD1. Losses at the gene ends were 5 bases for V and 8 bases for J; bases not matched to a gene: 5. The CDR3 extends over 12 amino acids. From germline, CDR1 is MNHNS and CDR2 SASEGT. The chain's CDR3 is CASSKTGWGYTF. For the CDR3, the DNA is TGTGCCAGCAGTAAGACAGGGTGGGGCTACACCTTC.

This rearrangement joins TRBV30 to TRBJ1-1, with TRBD1 matching 9 bases. The CDR3 loop spans 14 amino acids. CDR1 is GTSNPN and CDR2 is SVGIG in the germline V gene (reference sequence). V was clipped by 0 bases and J by 6 bases; unmatched bases: 5. CDR3 nucleotides: TGTGCCTGGAGTGTTGGACAGGGGTTTTCTGAAGCTTTCTTT. Translated, it gives CAWSVGQGFSEAFF.

This chain joins TRBV2 and TRBJ1-6; D gene ambiguous. Per germline, CDR1 SNHLY and CDR2 FYNNEI. CDR3 length equals 14 residues. With 3 bases removed from V and 9 bases from J, the gap between germline ends came to 12 bases. CDR3 in amino acids: CASSDRMPSSPLHF. CDR3 sequence (DNA): TGTGCCAGCAGTGATAGGATGCCGAGTTCACCCCTCCACTTT.